One sample yielded the 11 T cell receptor beta chains listed below, sequenced in a study of T-cell reconstitution after alpha-beta-depleted transplantation in children. Unique molecular identifiers were incorporated during preparation of the TCRbeta library. TCRdb processed the PCR reads anew with MiXCR; each CDR3 protein has one entry. The sample includes some 600,000 distinct CDR3 sequences, 10% to 15% of them seen just once. The sequencing here drew on PBMCs, mostly from graft donor cells, taken 360 days after TCRalphabeta/CD19-depleted stem cell transplant. These receptors all stem from a male patient between 5 and 17 years old who had a stem cell transplant for acute myeloid leukemia, so the T cells may come from the graft donor.

This clonotype was seen more than once but under ten times. J is TRBJ2-3 and V is TRBV18; D gene uncertain. Germline V gives CDR1 KGHSH, CDR2 LQKENI. Between the trimmed V and J ends, which lost 0 bases and 2 bases, there was a span of 9 bases. This CDR3 is 15 amino acids long. This CDR3 is CASSPPSQFTDTQYF. The CDR3 DNA follows: TGTGCCAGCTCACCACCGTCACAGTTCACAGATACGCAGTATTTT.

This clonotype was counted ten times or more. The chain carries TRBV7-6 and TRBJ2-3, with D hard to call. This CDR3 region has 16 residues. With 6 bases removed from V and 5 bases from J, the gap between germline ends came to 21 bases. In germline, CDR1 is SGHVS, CDR2 FNYEAQ. CDR3 coding DNA: TGTGCCAGCAGTCCCAAGGTCGCAACTACACAAGATACGCAGTATTTT. This gives the protein CASSPKVATTQDTQYF.

This clonotype was counted between two and nine times. The chain recombines TRBV29-1 with TRBJ1-1; 7 nucleotides align to TRBD1. The junction had 8 bases not matched to a gene; V was cut back by 7 bases and J by 3 bases. Germline CDR1 SQVTM, CDR2 ANQGSEA. There are 13 residues in the CDR3. Here the CDR3 DNA reads TGCAGCGCCCGACAGGGTAAGGACACTGAAGCTTTCTTT. Its protein product is CSARQGKDTEAFF. Full variable domain (missing parts from reference TRBV29-1 and TRBJ1-1): SAVISQKPSRDICQRGTSLTIQCQVDSQVTMMFWYRQQPGQSLTLIATANQGSEATYESGFVIDKFPISRPNLTFSTLTVSNMSPEDSSIYLCSARQGKDTEAFFGQGTRLTVV.

V is TRBV29-1 and J is TRBJ1-2; 10 bases map to TRBD1. V dropped 7 bases and J dropped 10; count of bases not matched to a gene: 18. The CDR3 contains 15 residues. In germline, CDR1 is SQVTM, CDR2 ANQGSEA. Here the CDR3 reads CSALEGTGTGAAYTF. The CDR3 DNA is TGCAGCGCCCTGGAGGGAACCGGGACAGGGGCAGCCTACACCTTC.

J is TRBJ2-3 and V is TRBV3-1, with TRBD2 as a possible D gene (5 bases). CDR3 length equals 14 residues. V was trimmed by 1 base and J by 5 bases, leaving 10 bases between them. Germline CDR1 is LGHDT and CDR2 is YNNKEL (reference sequence). The CDR3 loop reads CASSQVYSGDTQYF. CDR3 sequence (DNA): TGTGCCAGCAGCCAAGTCTACAGCGGAGATACGCAGTATTTT.

This clonotype came up many times. The genes are TRBV12-3 or TRBV12-4 and TRBJ2-1; 10 nucleotides agree with TRBD2. The CDR3 runs to 16 residues. V lost 4 bases, J lost 0 bases, and 3 bases stayed unmatched. The CDR3 here is CASSSLAGASYNEQFF. The DNA for the CDR3 is TGTGCCAGCAGTTCCCTAGCGGGGGCCTCCTACAATGAGCAGTTCTTC.

This chain connects TRBV6-2 or TRBV6-3 to TRBJ2-1; 10 nucleotides line up with TRBD2. J was trimmed by 4 bases and V by 0 bases; bases with no gene match: 15. The length of the CDR3 is 20 residues. CDR1 is MNHEY and CDR2 is SVGEGT in the germline V gene. The chain's CDR3 is CASSYSRGSTSGIGYNEQFF. The CDR3 nucleotides read TGTGCCAGCAGTTACTCGAGAGGCTCTACTAGCGGGATTGGGTACAATGAGCAGTTCTTC.

In this sample, this clonotype turned up a few times. The rearrangement joins TRBV30 to TRBJ2-6, with 11 bases aligning to TRBD2. The ends lost 3 bases at V and 0 bases at J; junction bases unmatched: 13. This CDR3 is 20 amino acids long. The germline gives CDR1 GTSNPN, CDR2 SVGIG (reference sequence). The chain's CDR3 is CAWRSIGLAGITSGANVLTF. The CDR3 DNA sequence: TGTGCCTGGAGGAGCATCGGACTAGCGGGTATTACCTCTGGGGCCAACGTCCTGACTTTC.

This clonotype was recorded at least ten times. The V and J genes are TRBV6-2 or TRBV6-3 and TRBJ2-7, with a tentative D call TRBD2 (5 bases). The V gene lost 2 bases and the J gene lost 0 bases, with 14 bases spanning the gap. CDR1 and CDR2 from the germline V gene are MNHEY and SVGEGT. This CDR3 region has 16 residues. In DNA, the CDR3 is TGTGCCAGCAGTTACCTACGACTACACCTCTCCTACGAGCAGTACTTC. It is translated as CASSYLRLHLSYEQYF.

This clonotype was counted a few times. The chain joins TRBV6-2 or TRBV6-3 to TRBJ1-3; the D gene is possibly TRBD1 (5 bases). CDR1 and CDR2 (germline): MNHEY, SVGEGT. V lost 8 bases and J lost 0, with 8 bases in between. The CDR3 spans 13 residues. The CDR3 coding sequence is TGTGCCAGCGGGGGAACCTCTGGAAACACCATATATTTT. Residues: CASGGTSGNTIYF.

In DNA form, the CDR3 reads TGCAGTGCTAGTCTAGTAAGGGATCAGAGGGCAGATACGCAGTATTTT. Its translation is CSASLVRDQRADTQYF. The chain couples TRBV20-1 to TRBJ2-3; D is perhaps TRBD2 (5 bases). Germline loops: CDR1 DFQATT, CDR2 SNEGSKA (reference sequence). CDR3 length: 16 amino acids. Deletions cut 3 bases from V and 4 bases from J, with 20 bases between.